This TCR beta chain was documented in a study of shared clonotypes between healthy human individuals (dated by TCRdb to 2018 to 2020). Regarding the complete study: The cohort comprised a couple of women and a few men aged 18 to 49 years. Leukapheresis yielded between about 0.9 and 10 billion PBMCs per donor. Per donor, three plates each were used for CD4 naive and CD4 memory, two for CD8 naive, and one for CD8 memory. To increase sequencing depth and limit assay-specific biases, different laboratories used diverse techniques to prepare libraries and sequence TCR repertoires. Blood TCR repertoires of four to six healthy adults were deeply sequenced to estimate repertoire size and the extent of clonotype sharing between individuals. General conclusions and limits of the study: Pairwise subsampling led to the expectation that sequencing depth would affect the degree of clonotype sharing among donors. Sampling was limited to blood, and TCR repertoires in tissue likely differ from TCR repertoires in blood. Across four donors, approximately 5% of naive CD4, roughly 3.5% of naive CD8, roughly 2.3% of memory CD4, and approximately 0.4% of memory CD8 clonotypes were shared. Even with the large sequencing depth, rarefaction of the sorted-subset datasets indicated that sequencing was incomplete. Clonotypes shared by all four sorted-subset donors showed higher generation probabilities than non-shared clonotypes. Naive subsets generally had larger estimated clonotype richness than memory subsets did. The small number of donors limited the genetic and exposure-history diversity represented.

The CDR3 runs 13 amino acids, cysteine and phenylalanine included. The entry retains the CDR3 DNA only, 39 bases that are in frame from base 1. Trimming takes 1 base from V and 3 bases from J, and the germline ends sit 8 bases apart. The germline V gene (reference sequence) gives CDR1 as SGHKS and CDR2 as YYEKEE. Using the deep immunoSEQ assay, TCR CDR3 regions were amplified from genomic DNA by multiplex PCR. For each cell subset, the extracted genomic DNA was distributed evenly across all wells of several immunoSEQ 96-well plates, and each plate served as one replicate. For sorted subsets, each replicate PCR was loaded with 200 ng genomic DNA, equivalent to 25,000 to 35,000 T cell genomes. Purified libraries were measured with a Qubit 3.0 fluorometer, size-checked on a Bioanalyzer 2100, and measured again with the KAPA Library Quantification kit. A separate single-read 150-cycle Illumina NextSeq 550 flow cell was used to sequence each immunoSEQ 96-well plate. The original pipeline was this. Because the immunoSEQ output held only junctional sequences and lacked quality scores, the filtering could not match the filtering applied to full-length reads. To assign V/J genes and CDR3, sequences were annotated using PyIR, a Python wrapper for IgBLAST v1.9, with IMGT germline references. Any read was removed if the V/J assignment was weak (E-value above 1e-6), the CDR3 was missing, or the read contained stop codons, out-of-frame junctions, or ambiguous translated residues. V3J clonotypes were defined as sequences sharing an identical inferred V gene, J gene, and CDR3 amino acid sequence. To compute the percentage overlap between repertoires, the number of shared unique clonotypes was divided by the size of the smaller repertoire. Repertoire richness was assessed with RTK rarefaction, the Chao1 estimator, and Recon v2.1 estimates of unobserved clonotypes. OLGA was used to compute generation probabilities for all TCRbeta clonotypes that the gDNA method yielded from a few donors. TCRdb carries this immuneACCESS record with in-frame sequences only. Its versions omit some clonotypes, under half of them owing to an unresolved V gene in the studies checked, with the rest unexplained. Clonal size and the V and J genes are those of that table, whereas D and trimming came from the DNA. The sample has just over 2,000,000 clones on record, 85% to 95% of them singletons. The ten top clones hold 0.13% of the sample.

Healthy HIV-negative adults with no recently reported acute infections or vaccinations were included as donors. Every donor was a Caucasian adult residing in Nashville, Tennessee, USA. CD4+ T cells were enriched by magnetic negative selection, after which naive cells were positively selected on CD45RA and the negative fraction was taken as the memory subset. After blood collection by leukapheresis, PBMCs were isolated using Ficoll-Histopaque density gradient centrifugation and then cryopreserved in the vapor phase of liquid nitrogen. Analytical flow cytometry was used to check the purity and quantity of every magnetically sorted T cell population. Genomic DNA was isolated from every sorted fraction and measured by UV absorbance on a Nanodrop 2000c. About this clone itself: No antigen is known for it. No quality values exist for individual bases; no much larger clone is one base distant.

The V and J segments used are TRBV5-5 and TRBJ2-7, with no reliable assignment of the D segment. This clonotype originated in a man between 18 and 29 years old in good health. Sample: naive CD4+ T cells sorted from blood. Reading the label with the study, this specimen's cell subset or site is: CD45RA+ positively selected. The CDR3 loop reads CASSLPVIYEQYF. The DNA sequence is TGTGCCAGCAGCTTGCCCGTTATCTACGAGCAGTACTTC. Supplemented by the reference TRBV5-5 and TRBJ2-7 proteins around the CDR3, the complete variable domain is DAGVTQSPTHLIKTRGQQVTLRCSPISGHKSVSWYQQVLGQGPQFIFQYYEKEERGRGNFPDRFSARQFPNYSSELNVNALLLGDSALYLCASSLPVIYEQYFGPGTRLTVT.